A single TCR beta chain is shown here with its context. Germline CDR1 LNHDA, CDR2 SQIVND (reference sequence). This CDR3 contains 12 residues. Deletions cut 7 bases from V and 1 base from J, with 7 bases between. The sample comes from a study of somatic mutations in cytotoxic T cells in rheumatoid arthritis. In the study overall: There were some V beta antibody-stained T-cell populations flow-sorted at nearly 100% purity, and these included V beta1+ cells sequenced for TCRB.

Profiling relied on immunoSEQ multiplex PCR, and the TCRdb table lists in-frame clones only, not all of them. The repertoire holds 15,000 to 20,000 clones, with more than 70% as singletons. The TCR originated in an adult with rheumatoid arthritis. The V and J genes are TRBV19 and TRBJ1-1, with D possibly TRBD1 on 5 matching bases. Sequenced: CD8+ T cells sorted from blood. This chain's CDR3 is CASMRGNTEAFF. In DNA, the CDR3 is TGTGCCAGTATGAGGGGGAACACTGAAGCTTTCTTT.